These 15 T cell receptor beta chains originate from one sample sequenced in a study of blood T cells in healthy people across ages. For the second PCR, which ran for roughly 7 to 11 cycles, a sample-barcoded 5' primer and a J-beta primer mix were used. TCRdb re-analysed the 5' RACE reads in MiXCR, keeping a single row per CDR3 protein. The table has over 1,300,000 distinct CDR3 sequences, roughly 64% seen once. The sequenced sample was blood. The receptors here all came from a man younger than 35 in good health.

This clonotype was counted only a few times. The junction differs from germline at one of its ends, possibly a read error. J is TRBJ2-5 and V is TRBV5-1; D might be TRBD1 or TRBD2, each matching 5 bases. The CDR3 has 13 amino acids. CDR1 and CDR2 from the germline V gene are SGHRS and YFSETQ. The CDR3 sequence is CASSLEGQETQYF. CDR3 coding DNA: TGTGCCAGCAGCTTAGAGGGGCAAGAGACCCAGTACTTC.

This chain links TRBV20-1 with TRBJ2-1, with TRBD2 matching over 11 bases. CDR3 length: 18 residues. Looked up from germline, CDR1 is DFQATT and CDR2 is SNEGSKA (reference sequence). The trim removed 1 base at V and 6 bases at J, leaving 14 bases unmatched. The CDR3 bases are TGCAGTGCTAGAGGCTGGACAGCTCCGGGACTAGCGGTCAATGAGCAGTTCTTC. It translates to CSARGWTAPGLAVNEQFF.

The sample holds a few counts of this clonotype. V is TRBV18 and J is TRBJ2-2; no firm D call. The CDR3 extends over 12 amino acids. Germline V gene lookup returns CDR1 KGHSH and CDR2 LQKENI. The V end lost 4 bases, the J end lost 8 bases, and 8 bases lay between the germline ends. CDR3 region: CASSLAEGELFF. The DNA for the CDR3 is TGTGCCAGCTCACTTGCTGAAGGGGAGCTGTTTTTT.

The V gene is TRBV10-3, the J gene TRBJ2-5; a weak D match, TRBD2 (5 bases). In germline, CDR1 is ENHRY, CDR2 SYGVKD. The CDR3 is 13 amino acids. Trimming pared 5 bases from V and 5 bases from J, leaving 12 bases between. The CDR3 region has the DNA TGTGCCATCAGTCCCGAAGAGCGGGAGACCCAGTACTTC. Encoded protein: CAISPEERETQYF.

This chain joins TRBV7-2 and TRBJ2-1; 11 nucleotides agree with TRBD2. Trimming took 1 base from V and 7 from J; bases not matched to a gene: 6. Germline lookup yields CDR1 SGHTA and CDR2 FQGNSA. CDR3 length: 16 residues. DNA of the CDR3: TGTGCCAGCAGCTTAGATCCCACTAGCGGGAGAAATGAGCAGTTCTTC. Amino acid sequence: CASSLDPTSGRNEQFF.

The V call is TRBV7-2, the J call TRBJ2-7; 12 positions agree with TRBD2. V lost 5 bases to trimming and J lost 6 bases; unmatched junction nucleotides: 5. CDR1 SGHTA and CDR2 FQGNSA come from the germline V gene. The CDR3 totals 14 residues. This CDR3 reads CASSALAGGSEQYF. CDR3 nucleotides: TGTGCCAGCAGCGCTCTAGCGGGGGGGAGCGAGCAGTACTTC.

V usage is TRBV2 and J usage is TRBJ2-6; D is perhaps TRBD2 (6 bases). Trimming cost V 7 bases and J 2 bases, with 9 bases left between them. Germline V gene data show CDR1 as SNHLY and CDR2 as FYNNEI. The CDR3 length is 14 residues. CDR3 sequence (DNA): TGTGCCAGCACGAGGGAGGCTGGGGCCAACGTCCTGACTTTC. Translated: CASTREAGANVLTF.

This sequence joins TRBV7-9 and TRBJ2-4; 7 nucleotides match TRBD2. The DNA end lines up better with TRBJ2-5; the J call may be wrong. The CDR3 length is 15 residues. CDR1 and CDR2 (germline): SEHNR, FQNEAQ (reference sequence). The CDR3 DNA reads TGTGCCAGCAGCTTTCCCCTAGCGGAAGAAGAGACCCAGTACTTC. It specifies CASSFPLAEEETQYF.

The chain uses TRBV20-1 and TRBJ2-7; 8 nucleotides agree with TRBD1. CDR1 DFQATT and CDR2 SNEGSKA come from the germline V gene (reference sequence). CDR3 size: 13 residues. J lost 3 bases, V lost 3 bases, and 4 bases had no gene match. The CDR3 DNA follows: TGCAGTGCTAGTCGGACAGGGAACTACGAGCAGTACTTC. Translation gives CSASRTGNYEQYF.

The chain is built from TRBV4-1 and TRBJ2-2; D could derive from TRBD1 or TRBD2 (5 bases each). The germline gives CDR1 MGHRA, CDR2 YSYEKL. With 0 bases removed from V and 7 bases from J, the gap between germline ends came to 15 bases. This CDR3 contains 16 residues. CDR3 coding DNA: TGCGCCAGCAGCCAAGATGTTCTAGCTAGGGGCGGGGAGCTGTTTTTT. Translation: CASSQDVLARGGELFF.

The chain employs TRBV27 and TRBJ2-5; TRBD2 is a possible D gene (6 bases). This CDR3 has 13 residues. Germline V gene lookup returns CDR1 MNHEY and CDR2 SMNVEV (reference sequence). V gave up 10 bases and J gave up 4 bases, with 16 bases separating them. CDR3 protein: CATQGRRGETQYF. CDR3 nucleotides: TGTGCCACCCAAGGACGGCGGGGAGAGACCCAGTACTTC.

The CDR3 nucleotides are TGTGCCAGCAGCTTAACGCGGGGACCCTACAATGAGCAGTACTTC. Translation gives CASSLTRGPYNEQYF. This chain uses TRBV7-8 with TRBJ2-1; tentatively, D is TRBD2 (6 bases). TRBJ2-7 matches the DNA end more closely, so the J call is doubtful. Germline lookup yields CDR1 SGHVS and CDR2 FQNEAQ. This CDR3 has 15 amino acids.

The J gene is TRBJ2-5, the V gene TRBV10-3; the D is unclear. Trimming took 0 bases from V and 11 from J, leaving 13 bases between them. Germline CDR1 is ENHRY and CDR2 is SYGVKD. The CDR3 runs 13 residues. The CDR3 spells CAISESAANEQYF. The CDR3 bases are TGTGCCATCAGTGAGTCGGCAGCCAATGAGCAGTACTTC.

The chain links TRBV27 to TRBJ2-1; D remains unclear. Germline assignment: CDR1 MNHEY and CDR2 SMNVEV (reference sequence). The CDR3 runs 12 residues. The V end was cut by 5 bases, the J end by 5 bases, with 7 bases between. CDR3 in amino acids: CASSLPHNEQFF. The DNA for the CDR3 is TGTGCCAGCAGTCTCCCCCACAATGAGCAGTTCTTC.

Here the CDR3 DNA reads TGTGCCAGCAGCGATCAGGGAGGGAATGTCGCAAAACTGTTTTTT. As protein: CASSDQGGNVAKLFF. This chain joins TRBV7-8 and TRBJ1-4; a weak D match, TRBD1 (5 bases). Germline CDR1 SGHVS, CDR2 FQNEAQ. CDR3 length: 15 residues. Trimming cost V 5 bases and J 10 bases, with 20 bases left between them.